This T cell receptor (beta chain) was sequenced during a study of beta chain features in type 1 diabetes. The wider study: The samples had more than 95 million sorted cells examined in all. Study-wide points: Lower insertion and higher deletion counts appeared at VDJ junctions in type 1 diabetes patients.

One heparinised blood draw, averaging roughly 120 mL, came from each donor. Central memory, naive, regulatory and stem cell-like memory CD4+ cells were sorted by CD45RO/CCR7/CD25/CD127/CD95/CD27. V was clipped by 6 bases and J by 1 base; unmatched bases: 11. The CDR3 loop spans 16 amino acids. The germline V gene encodes CDR1 SGHNT and CDR2 YYREEE (reference sequence). Expressed TCRB transcripts were sequenced because the entire RNA isolate underwent reverse transcription. Produced via immunoSEQ multiplex PCR; TCRdb's table is partial and in-frame only. The data contain roughly 290,000 clones, about 7.8% of them singletons. Turning to this clone: Antigen unknown.

Sequences were obtained from central memory CD4+ T cells from blood. The rearrangement links TRBV5-4 to TRBJ2-3; 7 nucleotides line up with TRBD1. The source of this sequence is a woman aged 18-29 years in good health. The CDR3: CASNRGSRGGTDTQYF. The CDR3 DNA sequence: TGTGCCAGCAACAGGGGCTCCCGGGGAGGCACAGATACGCAGTATTTT. Looking up the rest from reference TRBV5-4 and TRBJ2-3 gives the full variable domain: ETGVTQSPTHLIKTRGQQVTLRCSSQSGHNTVSWYQQALGQGPQFIFQYYREEENGRGNFPPRFSGLQFPNYSSELNVNALELDDSALYLCASNRGSRGGTDTQYFGPGTRLTVL.